These T cell receptor beta chains were read from a single sample in a study of shared clonotypes between healthy human individuals. Using immunoSEQ multiplex PCR, the repertoire was profiled, and TCRdb retains in-frame clones only, with some absent. This sample has roughly 2 million clones, with roughly 96% found just once. The specimen sequenced was naive CD4+ T cells sorted from blood. Receptors originate from a man aged 18 to 35 in good health. The CDR3 runs from the conserved cysteine through the conserved F or W. A D gene is named only where the DNA matches it firmly. Part of the rows lack a size; the others show once, few, many or a class for expanded clones.

>TRBJ1-2|NA|NA|TRBV5-1
TGCGCCAGCAGCGCACTGGGCGGGAGGTCCTACGGTAACTATGGCTACACCTTC
CASSALGGRSYGNYGYTF
>TRBJ1-5|NA|NA|TRBV10-3
TGTGCCATCGGCCAGGGCAATCAGCCCCAGCATTTT
CAIGQGNQPQHF
>TRBJ1-1|NA|NA|TRBV11-2
TGTGCCAGCAGCTTAGGACAGATATTGAACACTGAAGCTTTCTTT
CASSLGQILNTEAFF
>TRBJ1-1|many|TRBD1|TRBV5-1
TGCGCCAGCAGCGTGACAGGGAGTACTGAAGCTTTCTTT
CASSVTGSTEAFF
>TRBJ2-5|NA|TRBD2|TRBV29-1
TGCAGCGTTTCCTCGGGACTAGCAGGAGAGACCCAGTACTTC
CSVSSGLAGETQYF
>TRBJ1-2|NA|TRBD1|TRBV6-1
TGTGCCAGCAGTCAAACAGGGGTCGGCTACACCTTC
CASSQTGVGYTF
>TRBJ2-1|once|TRBD1|TRBV6-6
TGTGCCAGCAGTTACTCCACTCGACAGGGATACAATGAGCAGTTCTTC
CASSYSTRQGYNEQFF
>TRBJ2-7|NA|TRBD2|TRBV27
TGTGCCAGCAGTTTAGACTCGACTAGCGGGACCTACGAGCAGTACTTC
CASSLDSTSGTYEQYF
>TRBJ1-3|NA|NA|TRBV7-5
TGTGCCAGAAGTAACAGGGGTTCTGGAAACACCATATATTTT
CARSNRGSGNTIYF
>TRBJ2-2|NA|NA|TRBV21-1
TGTGCCAGCAGCCCAGGAGGGCCCGGGGAGCTGTTTTTT
CASSPGGPGELFF
>TRBJ1-6|NA|TRBD1|TRBV10-2
TGCGCCAGCAGCCGGGACAGGGATAATTCACCCCTCCACTTT
CASSRDRDNSPLHF
>TRBJ2-5|NA|NA|TRBV10-3
TGTGCCATCAGATCCCAAAAAGCGGAGACCCAGTACTTC
CAIRSQKAETQYF
>TRBJ2-6|NA|NA|TRBV11-2
TGTGCCAGCAGTCCGACAGTTGGGGCCAACGTCCTGACTTTC
CASSPTVGANVLTF
>TRBJ2-3|NA|TRBD2|TRBV7-9
TGTGCCAGCGTCCCTGGACTAGCGGGAGGGCCGATCGCCACAGATACGCAGTATTTT
CASVPGLAGGPIATDTQYF
>TRBJ1-3|once|NA|TRBV4-1
TGCGCCAGCAGCCAAGATAGTTCCGTCTCCTCTGGAAACACCATATATTTT
CASSQDSSVSSGNTIYF
>TRBJ1-4|few|NA|TRBV6-1
TGTGCCAGCAGTGAACAGAACAGGTTGGCTAATGAAAAACTGTTTTTT
CASSEQNRLANEKLFF
>TRBJ2-2|NA|NA|TRBV5-1
TGCGCCAGCAGCTTGGGGCCCACCGGGGAGCTGTTTTTT
CASSLGPTGELFF
>TRBJ1-2|NA|NA|TRBV5-1
TGCGCCAGCAGCTTGGAGGGCGCGGGCTATGGCTACACCTTC
CASSLEGAGYGYTF
>TRBJ2-5|NA|NA|TRBV10-1
TGCGCCAGCAGTGAGTCCGGGACCTTAAAGCGGGCGACCCAGTACTTC
CASSESGTLKRATQYF
>TRBJ1-6|NA|NA|TRBV7-8
TGTGCCAGCAGCTTTTGGGGCTTACAGGACGGTTCACCCCTCCACTTT
CASSFWGLQDGSPLHF
>TRBJ2-5|NA|NA|TRBV28
TGTGCCAGCAGCCGACTCCAAGAGACCCAGTACTTC
CASSRLQETQYF
>TRBJ1-2|NA|NA|TRBV14
TGTGCCAGCAGCCAAGGGGGGAACTACTATGGCTACACCTTC
CASSQGGNYYGYTF
>TRBJ2-4|NA|NA|TRBV18
TGTGCCAGCTCACCGGGACCACTAGCCAAAAACATTCAGTACTTC
CASSPGPLAKNIQYF
>TRBJ2-3|NA|NA|TRBV4-3
TGCGCCAGCAGCCAATCGGGGGGCTTGCGCACAGATACGCAGTATTTT
CASSQSGGLRTDTQYF
>TRBJ1-3|NA|NA|TRBV6-5
TGTGCCAGCAGTTTGAGCGACCTCTTTGGAAACACCATATATTTT
CASSLSDLFGNTIYF
>TRBJ1-1|NA|NA|TRBV9
TGTGCCAGCAGCGTAGGACCGGTAGGGACTGAAGCTTTCTTT
CASSVGPVGTEAFF
>TRBJ1-2|few|NA|TRBV4-2
TGTGCCAGCAGAGTCGGGCCCTCGAGGGGCTACACCTTC
CASRVGPSRGYTF
>TRBJ1-2|NA|NA|TRBV21-1
TGTGCCAGCAGCAAAAACGACTATGGCTACACCTTC
CASSKNDYGYTF
>TRBJ2-3|NA|TRBD2|TRBV7-2
TGTGCCAGCAGCTCCGGACTAGGAACCACAGATACGCAGTATTTT
CASSSGLGTTDTQYF
>TRBJ2-7|NA|TRBD1|TRBV2
TGTGCCAGCAGCAGAGATACAGGGGTGGGGAGCGAGCAGTACTTC
CASSRDTGVGSEQYF